The rows below give T cell receptor beta chains drawn from one sample of a study of T cells in narcolepsy. Clones were read by immunoSEQ multiplex PCR, and TCRdb kept only the in-frame ones, dropping some. The sample yields about 27,000 clones, roughly 74% seen once. Sequenced material: CD45RA- memory CD4+ T cells from PBMCs. These TCRs come from a human donor with narcolepsy. Each CDR3 is given with its conserved first and last residue. The D gene is left open where the match is weak. Rows may omit the clone size; those that give it use once, few, many or a size class.

d_call j_call clone_size v_call cdr3_aa cdr3_nt
. TRBJ2-7 . TRBV7-2 CASSLGRSYEQYF TGTGCCAGCAGCCTAGGACGGTCCTACGAGCAGTACTTC
TRBD1 TRBJ1-5 . TRBV19 CASSRGTGGGNQPQHF TGTGCCAGTAGTAGAGGGACAGGGGGGGGCAATCAGCCCCAGCATTTT
. TRBJ1-5 . TRBV7-8 CASSGPRRTEINQPQHF TGTGCCAGCAGCGGACCCCGACGGACAGAAATAAATCAGCCCCAGCATTTT
TRBD1 TRBJ1-1 once TRBV29-1 CSAGTGFEAFF TGCAGCGCCGGGACAGGGTTTGAAGCTTTCTTT
. TRBJ1-4 . TRBV5-1 CASSFQGRTNEKLFF TGCGCCAGCAGCTTTCAGGGAAGAACTAATGAAAAACTGTTTTTT
. TRBJ1-3 . TRBV6-1 CASSERGDSGNTIYF TGTGCCAGCAGTGAAAGGGGAGACTCTGGAAACACCATATATTTT
. TRBJ1-5 . TRBV5-8 CASSLLSGGRYQPQHF TGTGCCAGCAGCCTCCTGAGTGGAGGGCGATATCAGCCCCAGCATTTT
. TRBJ2-3 once TRBV4-2 CASSQDRTTSTDTQYF TGTGCCAGCAGCCAAGATCGTACAACTAGCACAGATACGCAGTATTTT
. TRBJ1-3 . TRBV2 CASSESIQIFGSGNTIYF TGTGCCAGCAGTGAGTCGATTCAAATTTTCGGCTCTGGAAACACCATATATTTT
. TRBJ1-4 . TRBV2 CASSVDSLATNEKLFF TGTGCCAGCAGTGTGGACAGTTTGGCGACTAATGAAAAACTGTTTTTT
TRBD2 TRBJ2-7 . TRBV6-6 CASSPYSGGDYEQYF TGTGCCAGCAGCCCCTATAGCGGGGGGGATTACGAGCAGTACTTC
. TRBJ1-2 . TRBV5-1 CASSLASTGLNPDYGYTF TGCGCCAGCAGCTTGGCCTCGACAGGTCTAAATCCAGATTATGGCTACACCTTC
. TRBJ1-6 few TRBV6-5 CASRSVNSPLHF TGTGCCAGCAGAAGCGTTAATTCACCCCTCCACTTT
. TRBJ1-6 few TRBV5-8 CASSLRRAATRSPLHF TGTGCCAGCAGCTTAAGGCGGGCAGCGACGCGGTCACCCCTCCACTTT
TRBD2 TRBJ2-1 . TRBV5-8 CASSLVSSGGNEQFF TGTGCCAGCAGCTTGGTATCTAGCGGGGGAAATGAGCAGTTCTTC
. TRBJ2-7 . TRBV2 CASNAVFGYEQYF TGTGCCAGCAACGCAGTCTTTGGTTACGAGCAGTACTTC
. TRBJ2-2 . TRBV7-2 CASSFSLSNTGELFF TGTGCCAGCAGCTTCAGCTTATCGAACACCGGGGAGCTGTTTTTT